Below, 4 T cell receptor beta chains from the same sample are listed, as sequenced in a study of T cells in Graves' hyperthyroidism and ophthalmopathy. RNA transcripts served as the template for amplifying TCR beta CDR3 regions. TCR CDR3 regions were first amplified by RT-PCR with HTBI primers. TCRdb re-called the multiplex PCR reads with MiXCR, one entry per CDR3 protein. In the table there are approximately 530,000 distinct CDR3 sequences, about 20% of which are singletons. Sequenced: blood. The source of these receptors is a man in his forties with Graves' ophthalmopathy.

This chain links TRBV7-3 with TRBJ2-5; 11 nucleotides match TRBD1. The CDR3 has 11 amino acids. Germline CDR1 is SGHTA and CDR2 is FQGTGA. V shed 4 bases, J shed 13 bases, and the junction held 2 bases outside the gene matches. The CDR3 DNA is TGTGCCAGCAGCTCCGGACAGGGGGCGTACTTC. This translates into CASSSGQGAYF.

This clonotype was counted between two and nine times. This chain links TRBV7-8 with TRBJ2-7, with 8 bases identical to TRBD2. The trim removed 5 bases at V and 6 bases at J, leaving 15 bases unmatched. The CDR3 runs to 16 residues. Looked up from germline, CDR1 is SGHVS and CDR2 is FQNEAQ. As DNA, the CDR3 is TGTGCCAGCAGCCCATTGGACGGGAGGGGTTCCAGCGAGCAGTACTTC. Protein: CASSPLDGRGSSEQYF.

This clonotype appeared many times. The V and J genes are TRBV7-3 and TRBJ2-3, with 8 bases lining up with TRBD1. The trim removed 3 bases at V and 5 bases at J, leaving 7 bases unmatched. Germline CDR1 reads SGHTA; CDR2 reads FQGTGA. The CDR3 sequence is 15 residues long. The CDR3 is CASSFDRGRGDTQYF. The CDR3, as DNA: TGTGCCAGCAGCTTCGACAGGGGTCGCGGAGATACGCAGTATTTT. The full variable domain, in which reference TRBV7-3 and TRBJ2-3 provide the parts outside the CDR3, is GAGVSQTPSNKVTEKGKYVELRCDPISGHTALYWYRQSLGQGPEFLIYFQGTGAADDSGLPNDRFFAVRPEGSVSTLKIQRTERGDSAVYLCASSFDRGRGDTQYFGPGTRLTVL.

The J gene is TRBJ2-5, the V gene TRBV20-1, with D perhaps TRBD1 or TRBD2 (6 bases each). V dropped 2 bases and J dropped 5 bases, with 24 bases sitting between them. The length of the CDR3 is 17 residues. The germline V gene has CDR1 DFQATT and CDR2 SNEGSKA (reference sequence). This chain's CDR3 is CSARSRGQGRWEETQYF. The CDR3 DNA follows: TGCAGTGCTAGATCCCGGGGGCAGGGCCGGTGGGAGGAGACCCAGTACTTC.